This TCR beta chain appears in the sequencing data of a study of CD8 T cells in Susac syndrome. cDNA came from about 0.51 to 1 ug RNA primed by random hexamers. Coverage of TCR beta CDR3 amplification by immunoSEQ multiplex PCR extended to 54 Vbeta and 13 Jbeta. TCRdb used MiXCR to reprocess the immunoSEQ multiplex PCR reads, holding one entry per CDR3 protein. The table has 250,000 to 300,000 distinct CDR3 sequences, over 75% seen once. Sequencing of TCR beta was performed on blood CD8+ T cells and on blood CD4+ T cells. The patients who served as multiple sclerosis controls were treatment-naive and had stable or active relapsing-remitting disease that fulfilled the revised McDonald criteria. Study-wide results and limits: Acknowledgment was made by the study that its TCR sequencing and HLA analysis involved a relatively small number of individuals.

This clonotype showed up just once. Antigen unknown. The specimen sequenced was CD8+ T cells from PBMCs. The TCR originated in a human donor with multiple sclerosis.

CDR3 DNA sequence: TGTGCCAGCAGGCCAGGACTGCACACCGGGGAGCTGTTTTTT. It is translated as CASRPGLHTGELFF. The genes are TRBV6-2 or TRBV6-3 and TRBJ2-2; possible D gene TRBD2, 5 bases. In germline, CDR1 is MNHEY, CDR2 SVGEGT. CDR3 length equals 14 residues. With 6 bases removed from V and 3 bases from J, the gap between germline ends came to 11 bases.